The 11 T cell receptor beta chains below were found in one sample sequenced in a study of identical twins (dated by TCRdb to about 2016). Library preparation was by 5' RACE. For sequencing, an Illumina HiSeq 2000 was employed. TCRdb trimmed the raw reads at Q25, called clones with MiXCR and kept productive beta chains. Entries that share a CDR3 protein sequence are merged under the most common genes and DNA. The sample profile shows some 1,600,000 distinct CDR3 sequences; more than 30% of them were found once. Around 0.25% of the sample is taken by the ten largest. Sample: cord blood. Every receptor here comes from a newborn girl in good health.

The V gene is TRBV28, the J gene TRBJ2-1, with 10 bases aligning to TRBD2. Germline V gene data show CDR1 as MDHEN and CDR2 as SYDVKM. Losses at the gene ends were 3 bases for V and 4 bases for J; bases not matched to a gene: 9. This CDR3 is 17 amino acids long. CDR3 sequence: CASSFEASGRLYNEQFF. For the CDR3, the DNA is TGTGCCAGCAGTTTCGAGGCTAGCGGGAGACTTTACAATGAGCAGTTCTTC.

Ten or more counts support this clonotype. This chain uses TRBV18 with TRBJ1-2, with 9 nucleotides matching TRBD1. This CDR3 has 14 residues. The V and J ends lost 3 bases and 8 bases, in that order; junction bases with no gene match: 7. Germline CDR1 is KGHSH and CDR2 is LQKENI. This CDR3 reads CASSPPGQGGGYTF. Here the CDR3 DNA reads TGTGCCAGCTCACCCCCGGGACAGGGCGGAGGCTACACCTTC. The full variable domain, with the rest looked up from reference TRBV18 and TRBJ1-2, is NAGVMQNPRHLVRRRGQEARLRCSPMKGHSHVYWYRQLPEEGLKFMVYLQKENIIDESGMPKERFSAEFPKEGPSILRIQQVVRGDSAAYFCASSPPGQGGGYTFGSGTRLTVV.

The chain is built from TRBV27 and TRBJ2-1; 9 bases fit TRBD1. CDR1 is MNHEY and CDR2 is SMNVEV in the germline V gene (reference sequence). J lost 8 bases, V lost 6 bases, and 5 bases had no gene match. This CDR3 has 13 residues. The CDR3: CASRGQGFDEQFF. The CDR3 DNA sequence: TGTGCCAGCAGGGGACAGGGTTTCGATGAGCAGTTCTTC.

The chain joins TRBV5-1 to TRBJ2-4; possible D gene TRBD2, 6 bases. Trimming stripped 3 bases from V and 3 bases from J, with 13 bases between. This CDR3 contains 15 residues. Germline V gene sequence: CDR1 SGHRS, CDR2 YFSETQ. CDR3: CASSSDFSGKNIQYF. The CDR3, as DNA: TGCGCCAGCAGCTCAGATTTTAGCGGCAAAAACATTCAGTACTTC.

This clonotype occurred a few times. The genes are TRBV13 and TRBJ2-4; D gene unclear. V dropped 5 bases and J dropped 6 bases, with 14 bases sitting between them. The CDR3 loop spans 14 amino acids. In germline, CDR1 is PRHDT, CDR2 FYEKMQ (reference sequence). CDR3 in amino acids: CASSLRSRPNIQYF. CDR3 nucleotides: TGTGCCAGCAGCCTAAGATCTAGACCAAACATTCAGTACTTC.

The rearrangement links TRBV11-2 to TRBJ2-1, with TRBD1 matching over 8 bases. This CDR3 is 14 amino acids long. J gave up 9 bases and V 5 bases, and 9 bases lay outside the gene matches. The V gene's germline CDR1 is SGHAT and CDR2 FQNNGV. The CDR3 loop is CASSPRTGQGEQFF. CDR3 DNA: TGTGCCAGCAGCCCCCGGACAGGGCAGGGTGAGCAGTTCTTC.

In its sample, this clonotype was seen a few times. This rearrangement joins TRBV20-1 to TRBJ1-4; 8 bases are a match to TRBD1. This CDR3 is 14 amino acids long. Germline CDR1 reads DFQATT; CDR2 reads SNEGSKA (reference sequence). The ends lost 5 bases at V and 8 bases at J; junction bases unmatched: 10. CDR3 bases: TGCAGTGCTCCCCGTCAGGGGGCAGGGGAAAAACTGTTTTTT. It encodes CSAPRQGAGEKLFF.

In this sample, this clonotype turned up a few times. CDR3 coding DNA: TGTGCCATCAGCGATACCGGGACAATAGGCGAAAAACTGTTTTTT. Its translation: CAISDTGTIGEKLFF. The genes are TRBV10-3 and TRBJ1-4; possible D gene TRBD1, 6 bases. CDR1 is ENHRY and CDR2 is SYGVKD in the germline V gene. The CDR3 spans 15 residues. Between the trimmed V and J ends, which lost 6 bases and 8 bases, there was a span of 19 bases.

This clonotype has a handful of counts. The chain combines TRBV20-1 with TRBJ2-3; D is possibly TRBD1 (5 bases). CDR1 is DFQATT, CDR2 SNEGSKA, per germline (reference sequence). Trimming took 4 bases from V and 2 from J, leaving 13 bases between them. The CDR3 loop spans 14 amino acids. The chain's CDR3 is CSAIGREYTDTQYF. In DNA form, the CDR3 reads TGCAGTGCTATCGGCAGGGAATACACAGATACGCAGTATTTT.

With respect to this clonotype: A much larger clone sits a single nucleotide away, making a read error possible. V and J are TRBV27 and TRBJ2-5, with TRBD2 matching 10 bases. Trimming at V came to 1 base and at J to 11 bases, leaving 10 bases not matched to a gene. Germline assignment: CDR1 MNHEY and CDR2 SMNVEV (reference sequence). The CDR3 totals 15 residues. CDR3 loop: CASSLLASGSNEQYF. DNA for the CDR3: TGTGCCAGCAGTTTATTGGCTAGCGGGAGTAATGAGCAGTACTTC.

This chain links TRBV12-3 or TRBV12-4 with TRBJ2-2; a weak D match, TRBD2 (6 bases). V was pared by 4 bases and J by 0 bases, with 9 bases between. The CDR3 runs 15 residues. CDR3 nucleotides: TGTGCCAGCAGTTATCGGGGGTCGAACACCGGGGAGCTGTTTTTT. Encoded protein: CASSYRGSNTGELFF.